What follows are 19 T cell receptor beta chains derived from one specimen sequenced in a study of blood T cell repertoires in COVID-19. The table came from immunoSEQ multiplex PCR; TCRdb's copy has only in-frame clones and leaves some out. The sample records about 220,000 clones, around 82% being singletons. Source material: peripheral blood. The source of these receptors is a human donor in a cohort sampled during active COVID-19.

The chain uses TRBV2 and TRBJ1-5, with a possible D match to TRBD1 (5 bases). V was clipped by 6 bases and J by 7 bases, with 13 bases between them. CDR3 length equals 13 residues. Germline V gene lookup returns CDR1 SNHLY and CDR2 FYNNEI. CDR3 protein: CASRADSLQPQHF. The CDR3 DNA reads TGTGCCAGCAGGGCTGACAGTCTCCAGCCCCAGCATTTT.

Only one count was recorded for this clone. The chain joins TRBV3-1 (or the pseudogene TRBV3-2) to TRBJ1-6; the D is unclear. V was pared by 0 bases and J by 8 bases, with 11 bases between. Germline-derived CDR1 and CDR2 are LGHDT and YNNKEL (reference sequence). This CDR3 is 15 amino acids long. This CDR3 reads CASSQDSFTDSPLHF. The CDR3, as DNA: TGTGCCAGCAGCCAAGATTCCTTCACGGATTCACCCCTCCACTTT.

The chain links TRBV9 to TRBJ1-2; D might be TRBD1 (6 bases). The CDR3 length is 16 residues. Trimming cost V 3 bases and J 7 bases, with 22 bases left between them. Germline V gene data show CDR1 as SGDLS and CDR2 as YYNGEE. Here the CDR3 DNA reads TGTGCCAGCAGCGGAGGGGCCCTCGGGGGGGCCTTTGGCTACACCTTC. This gives the protein CASSGGALGGAFGYTF.

In this sample, this clone turned up a few times. The chain joins TRBV30 to TRBJ1-3; D uncertain. Trimming shortened V by 3 bases and J by 0 bases, and 9 bases separated the two germline ends. Germline CDR1 is GTSNPN and CDR2 is SVGIG (reference sequence). The CDR3 is 14 amino acids. The CDR3 loop is CAWRERASGNTIYF. CDR3 bases: TGTGCCTGGAGGGAGAGAGCCTCTGGAAACACCATATATTTT.

The V and J genes are TRBV19 and TRBJ1-5; maybe TRBD1 (5 bases). V lost 7 bases to trimming and J lost 2 bases, with 15 bases between them. Germline CDR1 reads LNHDA; CDR2 reads SQIVND (reference sequence). The CDR3 is 15 amino acids. DNA of the CDR3: TGTGCCAGTACCCCAGGGAGGGAGGGCAATCAGCCCCAGCATTTT. Translation: CASTPGREGNQPQHF.

This clone was seen only once. The chain uses TRBV7-8 and TRBJ2-1, with 10 bases aligning to TRBD2. Losses at the gene ends were 10 bases for V and 7 bases for J; bases not matched to a gene: 22. CDR3 length: 18 residues. Germline V gene data show CDR1 as SGHVS and CDR2 as FQNEAQ. This CDR3 is CANPPLAGGPSFMNEQFF. Written as DNA, the CDR3 is TGTGCCAACCCTCCCTTAGCGGGGGGCCCTTCCTTTATGAATGAGCAGTTCTTC.

The V call is TRBV5-6, the J call TRBJ1-2, with TRBD1 matching 7 bases. J lost 0 bases, V lost 4 bases, and 3 bases had no gene match. From germline, CDR1 is SGHDT and CDR2 YYEEEE. The CDR3 is 14 amino acids. The CDR3 coding sequence is TGTGCCAGCAGCCCAGGGGGAGCTAACTATGGCTACACCTTC. Protein: CASSPGGANYGYTF.

This clone was observed a handful of times. The genes are TRBV9 and TRBJ2-5; 9 bases agree with TRBD1. Germline CDR1 SGDLS, CDR2 YYNGEE. V lost 3 bases, J lost 5 bases, and 8 bases stayed unmatched. The CDR3 is 15 residues long. CDR3 nucleotide sequence: TGTGCCAGCAGCGCGTTCCGGGACAGGGAGGAGACCCAGTACTTC. It translates to CASSAFRDREETQYF. Using reference TRBV9 and TRBJ2-5 for the parts outside the CDR3, the full variable domain is DSGVTQTPKHLITATGQRVTLRCSPRSGDLSVYWYQQSLDQGLQFLIQYYNGEERAKGNILERFSAQQFPDLHSELNLSSLELGDSALYFCASSAFRDREETQYFGPGTRLLVL.

The V call is TRBV19, the J call TRBJ2-7; TRBD1 agrees at 8 bases. The CDR3 loop spans 16 amino acids. J was trimmed by 4 bases and V by 4 bases; bases with no gene match: 12. Germline V gene sequence: CDR1 LNHDA, CDR2 SQIVND (reference sequence). CDR3 DNA: TGTGCCAGTAGTACTTTTGACAGGGGTTCCCGGTACGAGCAGTACTTC. This gives the protein CASSTFDRGSRYEQYF.

This clone was picked up a small number of times. This sequence joins TRBV7-6 and TRBJ1-1, with TRBD1 matching 8 bases. Germline assignment: CDR1 SGHVS and CDR2 FNYEAQ. J lost 1 base, V lost 4 bases, and 5 bases had no gene match. CDR3 length: 15 amino acids. CDR3: CASSYGQGWNTEAFF. DNA for the CDR3: TGTGCCAGCAGCTATGGACAGGGCTGGAACACTGAAGCTTTCTTT.

This clone has at least ten counts. The chain combines TRBV10-1 with TRBJ2-3; 9 bases line up with TRBD2. This CDR3 is built from 15 residues. The V gene end was trimmed by 6 bases and the J gene end by 2 bases; junction bases not matched to a gene: 6. Per the germline V gene, CDR1 is WNHNN and CDR2 is SYGVQD (reference sequence). CDR3 DNA: TGCGCCAGCAGGGGTCTAGCGGGGCTCACAGATACGCAGTATTTT. Amino acids: CASRGLAGLTDTQYF.

This chain's CDR3 is CASSLGGTGEATEAFF. In nucleotides, the CDR3 is TGTGCCAGCAGCTTAGGGGGGACAGGGGAGGCCACTGAAGCTTTCTTT. The chain has TRBV5-8 and TRBJ1-1, with 10 bases identical to TRBD1. After removal of 2 bases from V and 4 bases from J, the junction contained 8 bases not matched to a gene. CDR1 and CDR2 (germline): SGHTS, YDEGEE. The CDR3 extends over 16 amino acids.

The chain combines TRBV6-5 with TRBJ2-7, with 9 bases matching TRBD2. The CDR3 contains 14 residues. Per germline, CDR1 MNHEY and CDR2 SVGAGI. The V segment lost 2 bases and the J segment 7 bases; nucleotides outside the gene matches: 6. The CDR3 coding sequence is TGTGCCAGCAGTTACCCGGGACTAGCAGGGGAGCAGTACTTC. Translating gives CASSYPGLAGEQYF.

The CDR3 bases are TGTGCCAGCAGTTTTGAACAGGGGAGGAACACCATATATTTT. It specifies CASSFEQGRNTIYF. V usage is TRBV28 and J usage is TRBJ1-3; 7 nucleotides match TRBD1. Germline V gene data show CDR1 as MDHEN and CDR2 as SYDVKM. This CDR3 has 14 amino acids. Losses at the gene ends were 3 bases for V and 7 bases for J; bases not matched to a gene: 6. Full variable domain (outside the CDR3, taken from reference TRBV28 and TRBJ1-3): DVKVTQSSRYLVKRTGEKVFLECVQDMDHENMFWYRQDPGLGLRLIYFSYDVKMKEKGDIPEGYSVSREKKERFSLILESASTNQTSMYLCASSFEQGRNTIYFGEGSWLTVV.

The chain employs TRBV11-2 and TRBJ1-1; 10 positions match TRBD1. The V gene end was trimmed by 5 bases and the J gene end by 9 bases; junction bases not matched to a gene: 6. Germline V gene lookup returns CDR1 SGHAT and CDR2 FQNNGV. This CDR3 comprises 13 residues. The CDR3 loop is CASSRTGGRQAFF. Here the CDR3 DNA reads TGTGCCAGCAGCCGGACAGGGGGACGTCAAGCTTTCTTT.

The DNA of the CDR3 is TGTGCCAGCAGCCGTGAGGGCAATCAGCCCCAGCATTTT. Residues: CASSREGNQPQHF. This chain uses TRBV27 with TRBJ1-5; D is undetermined. The CDR3 runs 13 residues. Trimming removed 6 bases at V and 2 bases at J, with 8 bases between. Germline CDR1 and CDR2: MNHEY and SMNVEV (reference sequence).

The V and J genes are TRBV2 and TRBJ2-1; 12 bases align to TRBD2. Germline V lookup: CDR1 SNHLY, CDR2 FYNNEI. This CDR3 has 16 residues. Trimming at V came to 7 bases and at J to 5 bases, leaving 9 bases not matched to a gene. The CDR3 is CASTRSSGRANNEQFF. For the CDR3, the DNA is TGTGCCAGCACGAGGTCTAGCGGGAGGGCTAACAATGAGCAGTTCTTC.

This sequence joins TRBV7-9 and TRBJ2-5, with D perhaps TRBD2 (5 bases). The CDR3 runs to 14 residues. The germline CDR1 and CDR2 sequences are SEHNR and FQNEAQ (reference sequence). V lost 5 bases and J lost 2, with 12 bases in between. CDR3 in amino acids: CASSQGSGQETQYF. The CDR3 DNA follows: TGTGCCAGCAGCCAAGGGAGTGGACAAGAGACCCAGTACTTC.

CDR3 sequence (DNA): TGCGCCAGCAGCCAACCTTCTCGAGGGAGGGACACAGATACGCAGTATTTT. It translates to CASSQPSRGRDTDTQYF. The V gene is TRBV5-1, the J gene TRBJ2-3, with 7 bases aligning to TRBD2. The germline V gene has CDR1 SGHRS and CDR2 YFSETQ. J was trimmed by 2 bases and V by 4 bases; bases with no gene match: 13. The CDR3 consists of 17 residues.